The table lists the clone carrying this T cell receptor beta chain with a few counts. The assay was immunoSEQ multiplex PCR, and TCRdb's table has in-frame clones only and misses some. The table has 85,000 to 100,000 clones, around 80% seen once. This entry is derived from a study of blood T cell repertoires in COVID-19. V lost 3 bases, J lost 0 bases, and 7 bases lay in between. Germline V gene sequence: CDR1 SGHNT, CDR2 YYREEE (reference sequence). This CDR3 has 14 amino acids. The sequence was obtained from a man in his fifties who had recovered from COVID-19. Sequenced sample: peripheral blood. The rearrangement joins TRBV5-4 to TRBJ2-1; D uncertain. The CDR3 bases are TGTGCCAGCAGCTCGTCTAGCTCCTACAATGAGCAGTTCTTC. It yields the protein CASSSSSSYNEQFF.